This T cell receptor beta chain was documented in a study of blood T cell repertoires in COVID-19. CDR3 size: 14 residues. The germline V and J ends were trimmed by 5 bases and 4 bases, with 14 bases remaining between them. Germline V lookup: CDR1 MNHEY, CDR2 SMNVEV (reference sequence). Profiled with immunoSEQ multiplex PCR; TCRdb holds only in-frame clones, not every one. The sample lists around 420,000 clones, approximately 91% occurring once. The sequenced sample consisted of PBMCs or T cells enriched from blood (not recorded which). The receptor was derived from a woman aged 40 to 50 with acute COVID-19. The J gene is TRBJ1-1, the V gene TRBV27; D gene unclear. As DNA, the CDR3 is TGTGCCAGCAGTCGACTGGACTCTAGCACTGAAGCTTTCTTT. This sequence encodes CASSRLDSSTEAFF.